The source of this T cell receptor beta chain is a study of a mutant IDH1 vaccine in newly diagnosed glioma. In the case of this clone: Its antigen remains unidentified.

The assay was immunoSEQ multiplex PCR, and TCRdb's table has in-frame clones only and misses some. This table holds roughly 120,000 clones, around 80% found once. Noted time point: week 11, during vaccination. All doses held 300 ug of mutant IDH1 20-mer peptide, with topical imiquimod. Between the trimmed V and J ends, which lost 0 bases and 10 bases, there was a span of 7 bases. The CDR3 contains 12 residues. The germline V gene has CDR1 SNHLY and CDR2 FYNNEI. The sequence was obtained from a man aged 35-49 years with glioma. V is TRBV2 and J is TRBJ2-1; D ambiguous. Sequenced here: PBMCs, sampled from a glioma patient whose treatment included an IDH1 peptide vaccine. This CDR3 reads CASSEAAREQFF. The CDR3 nucleotides are TGTGCCAGCAGTGAAGCCGCGAGGGAGCAGTTCTTC.